The entry below gives a single T cell receptor (beta chain) sequence along with its context. The data were taken from a study of blood T cell repertoires in COVID-19. The overall study: The United States, Italy and Spain provided the acute and convalescent COVID-19 samples. Sample material is recorded as cDNA or gDNA derived from T cells, B-cell-depleted T cells, or PBMCs.

Authors' processing steps: Estimation of nucleated cell counts relied on the amplification of reference gene primers. Data came from immunoSEQ multiplex PCR; TCRdb stores just in-frame clones and leaves some out. Clone size and V and J calls were adopted from that table, with D and trimming inferred from the DNA. The repertoire holds about 300,000 clones, with nearly 90% as singletons. The ends were cut back, 0 bases at V and 3 bases at J, with 10 bases in the middle. CDR1 and CDR2 (germline): SGHRS, YFSETQ. This CDR3 has 15 amino acids. Participant ages covered about 18 to 89 years across 24 US areas.

The chain combines TRBV5-1 with TRBJ1-3; possible D gene TRBD1, 6 bases. The origin of this receptor is a woman aged 50 to 60 who had been exposed to COVID-19. Material for sequencing was PBMCs or T cells enriched from blood (not recorded which). This chain's CDR3 is CASSLDTGIGNTIYF. The CDR3 DNA is TGCGCCAGCAGCTTGGACACAGGGATTGGAAACACCATATATTTT.